These 14 T cell receptor delta chains originate from one sample sequenced in a study of DNA immune sequencing with unique molecular identifiers. Primers for all 8 TRDV and 4 TRDJ genes amplified genomic DNA in 32-plex. A 12-nucleotide UMI was added during three to four barcoding PCR cycles before adapter PCR. TCRdb called clones anew from the multiplex PCR reads with CATT. The repertoire holds about 720 delta-chain clones, less than 10% seen once, with around half in the top ten. Sequencing used gamma-delta T cells from PBMCs. Source of these receptors: a human donor in good health.

By sample share, this clone is large. CDR3 DNA: TGTGCCTGTGACACCGTACCTACCCAGTCCGAGTACCCTAAACTCATCTTT. It specifies CACDTVPTQSEYPKLIF. This chain connects TRDV2 to TRDJ1, with a tentative D call TRDD2 (5 bases). Germline assignment: CDR1 GEAIGNYY and CDR2 EKD. V was shortened by 0 bases and J by 7 bases, with 23 bases between the two germline ends. The CDR3 is 17 residues long.

As concerns this clone: With only one base between it and a far larger clone, this is likely a read error. The sample contains more than one DNA sequence encoding this CDR3. The gene calls are TRDV2 and TRDJ1; 9 bases line up with TRDD3. The CDR3 has 17 amino acids. Germline V gene data show CDR1 as GEAIGNYY and CDR2 as EKD. CDR3 loop: CACDLLGDSEYTDKLIF. The CDR3 bases are TGTGCTTGTGATCTACTGGGGGACTCCGAGTACACCGATAAACTCATCTTT.

Within the sample, this clone is medium-sized (0.01 to 0.1%). The chain carries TRDV2 and TRDJ1, with 7 positions matching TRDD3. The V and J ends lost 0 bases and 0 bases, in that order; junction bases with no gene match: 9. CDR3 length equals 17 residues. CDR1 and CDR2 from the germline V gene are GEAIGNYY and EKD. The CDR3 DNA reads TGTGCCTGTGACACCGTCAGGGGGGGATCCCACACCGATAAACTCATCTTT. Its protein is CACDTVRGGSHTDKLIF.

This clone appeared a few times. With a far larger clone one base away, a read error is the likely cause. The chain links TRDV2 to TRDJ1, with D perhaps TRDD3 (6 bases). Germline V CDR1 and CDR2: GEAIGNYY, EKD. The CDR3 loop spans 18 amino acids. The chain's CDR3 is CACDPLEGGTQYTEKLIF. The CDR3 nucleotides read TGTGCCTGTGACCCGCTCGAGGGGGGGACCCAGTACACCGAGAAACTCATCTTT.

This clone is labeled medium-sized (0.01 to 0.1%). This specimen includes other DNA sequences encoding the same CDR3. This sequence joins TRDV2 and TRDJ1; maybe TRDD3 (5 bases). V lost 1 base to trimming and J lost 5 bases, with 16 bases between them. The length of the CDR3 is 15 residues. CDR1 and CDR2 (germline): GEAIGNYY, EKD. DNA for the CDR3: TGTGCCTGTGACACGTTAGATACTGACAAGGATAAACTCATCTTT. Translation gives CACDTLDTDKDKLIF.

This clone has a handful of counts. The protein TCRdb gives is from a much larger clone and does not agree with this DNA's translation at residue 6, likely a read error; the protein shown here comes from the DNA. The J gene is TRDJ1, the V gene TRDV2; D possibly corresponds to TRDD3 (6 bases). Germline CDR1 and CDR2: GEAIGNYY and EKD. V gave up 4 bases and J gave up 0 bases, with 17 bases separating them. The CDR3 loop spans 16 amino acids. CDR3 sequence: CACEEQGGPYTDKLIF. CDR3 coding DNA: TGTGCCTGTGAAGAACAGGGGGGACCGTACACCGATAAACTCATCTTT.

This clone is deemed medium-sized (0.01 to 0.1%). The CDR3 reads CACDTITGGYGDTDKLIF. CDR3 nucleotide sequence: TGTGCCTGTGACACCATTACTGGGGGATACGGGGACACCGATAAACTCATCTTT. The chain employs TRDV2 and TRDJ1; 13 nucleotides line up with TRDD3. J lost 0 bases, V lost 0 bases, and 6 bases had no gene match. CDR1 and CDR2 from the germline V gene are GEAIGNYY and EKD. This CDR3 has 18 amino acids.

Details on this clone: This likely came from a read error, as a far larger clone is one base away. Other DNA sequences in this sample translate to the same CDR3. The chain is built from TRDV1 and TRDJ1, with D perhaps matching TRDD2 (6 bases). Between the trimmed V and J ends, which lost 9 bases and 9 bases, there was a span of 20 bases. CDR3 length: 13 amino acids. Per the germline V gene, CDR1 is TSWWSYY and CDR2 is QGS. The DNA for the CDR3 is TGTGCTCTCTCCATACTTCCTGCACTAGAACTCATCTTT. Protein: CALSILPALELIF.

There are a few counts of this clone. The TCRdb protein, from a much larger clone, departs from this DNA's translation at residue 4, likely by read error; the protein shown derives from the DNA. The rearrangement links TRDV2 to TRDJ1; no firm D call. The germline CDR1 and CDR2 sequences are GEAIGNYY and EKD. The CDR3 has 16 residues. Trimming cost V 4 bases and J 5 bases, with 22 bases left between them. CDR3 bases: TGTGCCTGTGAGCCTCTTGGGTTGGTGAGTGAGGATAAACTCATCTTT. Its translation is CACEPLGLVSEDKLIF.

In its sample, this clone is medium-sized. V and J are TRDV2 and TRDJ1; possibly TRDD2 for D (6 bases). The CDR3 extends over 19 amino acids. CDR1 and CDR2 from the germline V gene are GEAIGNYY and EKD. V lost 2 bases to trimming and J lost 0 bases, with 24 bases between them. This CDR3 is CACDKLPQLTGQYTDKLIF. In nucleotides, the CDR3 is TGTGCCTGTGACAAACTTCCTCAGCTGACGGGGCAGTACACCGATAAACTCATCTTT.

By frequency in the sample, this clone is medium-sized. V is TRDV2 and J is TRDJ1; D unclear. Germline lookup yields CDR1 GEAIGNYY and CDR2 EKD. Trimming took off 4 bases at V and 0 bases at J, with 8 bases between the two ends. This CDR3 contains 13 residues. The CDR3 coding sequence is TGTGCCTGTGATCTAGTCAACACCGATAAACTCATCTTT. Translating gives CACDLVNTDKLIF.

A word on this clone: With a far larger clone one base away, a read error is the likely cause. Distinct nucleotide sequences in the sample also encode this CDR3. The chain couples TRDV2 to TRDJ1, with TRDD3 as a possible D gene (5 bases). The CDR3 consists of 20 residues. V lost 1 base and J 0 bases, leaving 26 bases between the germline ends. Germline-derived CDR1 and CDR2 are GEAIGNYY and EKD. DNA of the CDR3: TGTGCCTGTGACACGGGAAACCTTACTGGTGGATATCGGTACACCGATAAACTCATCTTT. Residues: CACDTGNLTGGYRYTDKLIF.

This clone was recorded a few times. This probably arose from a read error, given a far larger clone one base away. The V call is TRDV2, the J call TRDJ1; D possibly corresponds to TRDD3 (5 bases). There are 17 residues in the CDR3. Germline-derived CDR1 and CDR2 are GEAIGNYY and EKD. CDR3 sequence reads: CACYTVPGGSYTDKLIF. CDR3 nucleotides: TGTGCCTGTTACACTGTTCCGGGGGGCTCGTACACCGATAAACTCATCTTT.

As to this clone: This sequence is one base from a far larger clone and is likely a read error. Because the CDR3's place on the DNA is in doubt, the DNA is left out and the CDR3 is given as listed by TCRdb. CDR3 residues: CSVLLCSIVPFSRFILGVPFTDKLIF. The V gene is TRAV29/DV5, but the J gene lacks a call; the listed D gene, TRDD3, was not tested against the DNA. Per germline, CDR1 NSMFDY and CDR2 ISSIKDK. The CDR3 extends over 26 residues, inclusive of both ends.